This section outlines one T cell receptor (beta chain) sequence together with its context. Its antigen specificity is not known. No base-level quality is on record; no much larger clone is a single base apart. These data are taken from a study of cytomegalovirus exposure and HLA in healthy donors (dated by TCRdb to about 2017). Background on the whole study: An earlier analysis of under 600 of the donors reported roughly 270 Gb of sequence data and 100 million to 140 million unique TCR beta sequences from roughly 180 million T cells. Besides the first cohort of around 670 subjects, a separate validation cohort made up of roughly 130 different subjects was used. Donor age, sex, ethnicity and CMV serostatus were compiled together with the repertoire data. An earlier analysis of around 540 of the donors applied high-throughput TCR beta sequencing to assess whether each TCR beta V gene segment acted as functional or pseudogenic. A later analysis re-analyzed previously published TCR beta repertoires from several hundred donors and added high-resolution HLA genotyping to study TCR occurrence patterns. Rather than drawing on any new phenotypic data, the later analysis identified candidate immune exposures from TCR beta sequences and the way those sequences occurred across donors. To predict cytomegalovirus infection status, the study combined high-throughput TCR immunosequencing, statistical association of individual TCRs with disease status, and machine learning. A later genetic analysis took genome-wide SNP genotypes for about 65% of the 666 donors and used that subset as a discovery cohort. Using immunosequencing, the study profiled T cell repertoires from fewer than 700 subjects and related those repertoires to cytomegalovirus serostatus. The study was designed to test whether signatures of past pathogen exposure could be identified by cataloging public T cell receptors. Of the 300 to 450 genotyped donors, about 80% fell in the genetic ancestry cluster associated with self-reported Caucasian donors. Among a few hundred genotyped donors of the cohort, an average of approximately 250,000 unique TCR beta nucleotide sequences were sequenced per donor, around a sixth of them non-productive. The number of donors typed differed by locus, with roughly 629-640 for A, B, C, DRB1 and DQB1, roughly 520 for DQA1, over 600 for DPA1, and around 430 for DPB1. An early release that covered some 630 HLA-typed donors contained 250 to 350 gigabases of sequencing data and around 85 million unique TCR sequences. Every discovery cohort repertoire had been produced on one sequencing platform. Class I and class II HLA loci were covered by the typing at four-digit resolution. Roughly 5 DR-DQ haplotypes were treated as single units for association and clustering because of strong linkage in the cohort.

The research as a whole found: Most TCR sequences were observed very rarely across donors, whereas some public TCRs were present in many individuals. According to a later genetic analysis, donors in an Asian-associated ancestry cluster had fewer N-insertions in productive TCRs than the approximately 650-donor mean. According to a later analysis, TCR association rates differed among HLA loci, with DRB1 alleles showing the most associated TCRs and HLA-C alleles showing the fewest. A further reported finding was that TCR beta sequences accurately predicted the HLA-A and HLA-B alleles for most subjects in the first cohort. CMV serostatus was the only immune exposure information available for the cohort. Because counts were too low, approximately 18 rarely observed V segments, including chromosome 9 orphons, were excluded from the earlier analysis of 587 of the donors. Compared with equally common non-associated chains, HLA-associated TCR beta chains in a later analysis were more clonally expanded and had lower generation probabilities. Because HLA typing was missing for some donors at each locus, association tests included only the typed subset. The classifier was reported to diagnose cytomegalovirus status with high specificity and sensitivity in both the original cohort and the validation cohort. In an earlier analysis of under 600 of the donors, most TCR beta V segments were observed in productive rearrangements about 90% or about 30% of the time, broadly matching IMGT annotations. A later analysis reported that several top co-occurrence clusters appeared linked to parvovirus B19, influenza, CMV and Epstein-Barr virus. A later genetic analysis associated a missense DCLRE1C variant with V-gene and J-gene trimming of TCR beta chains, and an independent cohort replicated the association. Assigning TCR associations to individual alleles was difficult when HLA alleles, especially DR and DQ, strongly co-occurred. A total of fewer than 200 TCR beta chains were listed by the study as associated with cytomegalovirus. The authors suggested that the approach could potentially be extended to other disease states and immunological phenotypes. Roughly uniform sequencing depth across donors was assumed in presence/absence analyses, although this assumption may not hold. Correlated functional status among segregating V segments might reflect linkage disequilibrium, but an unknown experimental factor could not be ruled out. In a later analysis, most CMV-associated TCR beta chains were found to appear HLA-restricted, with HLA associations seemingly driven largely by CMV exposure. Only TCR beta chains were sequenced in this cohort, and the absence of alpha or paired-chain data limited detectable features. A few of the identified cytomegalovirus-associated TCR beta chains were confirmed in vitro to be specific for cytomegalovirus antigens. At a false discovery rate of 0.05, a later analysis linked about 16,000 TCR beta sequences to specific HLA alleles. A cluster of highly shared sequence variants was judged likely to be a technical artifact of the sequencing pipeline.

The cohort comprised fewer than 700 healthy bone marrow donors. At the time of sampling, every cohort member was nominally healthy, though immune exposures that went unrecorded were likely present. The donor was CMV seronegative and was included in the group of several hundred seronegative cohort members. Each donor provided a peripheral blood sample, and peripheral blood mononuclear cells were used for TCR beta sequencing. Genomic DNA was extracted from the blood cell samples with the Qiagen DNeasy Blood Extraction Kit. The library was built by means of the immunoSEQ multiplex PCR assay. For the multiplex PCR, a mixture combining 60 forward primers for TCR Vbeta segments and 13 reverse primers for TCR Jbeta segments was used. The CDR3 region of rearranged TCR beta genes was amplified from genomic DNA by a multiplex PCR assay. The Illumina HiSeq System was used to sequence the amplified TCR beta libraries as 87-base-pair reads. In the original analysis: In a later analysis, tens of millions of unique TCR beta chains were counted across the approximately 640 repertoires, and approximately 9.9 million of these chains were shared by at least two donors. Raw reads were error-corrected and collapsed into unique sequences by a nearest-neighbor algorithm in which closely related sequences were merged to remove PCR and sequencing errors. V, D and J gene segments were assigned by aligning CDR3 sequences to IMGT reference sequences. For a sequence to be retained, at least a six-nucleotide match to both a V gene segment and a J gene segment was required. Rearrangements were classified as productive when the CDR3 lacked stop codons and remained in frame with V and J, and all other rearrangements were classified as non-productive. Following IMGT convention, CDR3 was defined as the stretch from the second conserved V-encoded cysteine up to the conserved J-encoded phenylalanine. In an earlier analysis of 587 of the donors, sequences lacking an unambiguous match to a single V gene segment were excluded. In an earlier analysis of some 590 of the donors, a V segment was called functional when productive rearrangements were above 56.7%, and segregating when the standard deviation between donors exceeded 5%. A statistical classification framework was built for diagnosing cytomegalovirus status from the catalog of TCR beta chain sequences. V and J gene assignment, in a later analysis, came from comparing TCR nucleotide sequences with IMGT/GENE-DB human TR gene sequences. Using the TCRdist pipeline, a later analysis assigned CDR3 sequences along with most-parsimonious VDJ recombination scenarios. A later analysis defined each TCR beta chain by its CDR3 amino acid sequence plus V-gene family, and excluded reads lacking a unique V-gene family. In a later analysis, some 600 highly shared, low-generation-probability nucleotide sequences were removed to address suspected cross-contamination and a sequencing artifact. In a later analysis, a clonal expansion index for each public chain was calculated from normalized within-repertoire ranks of inferred template counts. A later analysis computed generation probabilities with a VDJ recombination model fitted to out-of-frame rearrangements, and checked the results against IGoR. In a later analysis, hypergeometric tests were used to score TCR-TCR, TCR-HLA and TCR-CMV co-occurrence, with a repertoire-size bias correction applied to TCR pairs. False discovery rates were estimated in a later analysis by permuting HLA or CMV assignments 20 times. A later analysis grouped co-occurring TCRs with DBSCAN, adding TCRdist sequence similarity when clustering within HLA-allele-positive subsets. Repertoires with fewer than 30,000 or more than 120,000 public chains were left out of co-occurrence clustering, as were five repertoires with anomalous nucleotide sharing. TCRdb holds this immuneACCESS table with in-frame rearrangements only. Some clones are missing; in checked studies, unresolved V genes explain under half, and the rest has no known cause. V and J calls and clone size follow that table, whereas D and trimming were derived from the DNA. The sample includes around 140,000 clones, with roughly three quarters observed a single time. The ten top clones hold over 2.5% of the sample.

Input material: PBMCs. This clonotype was obtained from a female donor in good health and CMV-seronegative.

The DNA is TGTGCCAGCAGTTTCCGGACAGGGATCTACAATGAGCAGTTCTTC. This yields the protein CASSFRTGIYNEQFF. The chain is made from TRBV27 and TRBJ2-1, and TRBD1 matches 8 of the central bases. CDR1 and CDR2 are drawn from the germline V gene (reference sequence): MNHEY, SMNVEV. V and J are trimmed by 3 bases and 3 bases, and the gene matches miss 4 bases of the junction. The CDR3 runs 15 amino acids, cysteine and phenylalanine included. The CDR3 DNA has 45 bases and is translated from base 1.